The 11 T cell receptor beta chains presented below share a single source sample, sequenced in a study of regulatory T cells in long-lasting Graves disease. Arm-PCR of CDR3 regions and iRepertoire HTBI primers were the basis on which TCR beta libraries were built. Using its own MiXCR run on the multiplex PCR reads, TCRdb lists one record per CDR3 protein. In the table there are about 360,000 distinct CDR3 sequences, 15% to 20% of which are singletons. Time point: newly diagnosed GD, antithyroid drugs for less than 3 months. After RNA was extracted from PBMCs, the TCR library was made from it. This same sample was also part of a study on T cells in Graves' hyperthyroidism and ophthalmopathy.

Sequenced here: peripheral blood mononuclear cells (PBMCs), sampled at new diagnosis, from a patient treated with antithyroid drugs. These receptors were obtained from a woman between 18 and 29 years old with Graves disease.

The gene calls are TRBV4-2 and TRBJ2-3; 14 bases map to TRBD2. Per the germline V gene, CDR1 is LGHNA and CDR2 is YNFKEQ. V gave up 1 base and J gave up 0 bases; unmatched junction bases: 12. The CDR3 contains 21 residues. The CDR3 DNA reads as TGTGCCAGCAGCCAAGGAGACGGGACTAGCGGGAGTGGGACTAGCACAGATACGCAGTATTTT. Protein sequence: CASSQGDGTSGSGTSTDTQYF.

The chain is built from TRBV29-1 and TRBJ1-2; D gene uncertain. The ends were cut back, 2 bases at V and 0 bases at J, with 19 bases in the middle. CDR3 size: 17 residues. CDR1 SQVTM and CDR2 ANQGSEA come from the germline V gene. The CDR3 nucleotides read TGCAGCGTTGAATCGTTTGGGTCGGAGAGAGCTAACTATGGCTACACCTTC. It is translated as CSVESFGSERANYGYTF.

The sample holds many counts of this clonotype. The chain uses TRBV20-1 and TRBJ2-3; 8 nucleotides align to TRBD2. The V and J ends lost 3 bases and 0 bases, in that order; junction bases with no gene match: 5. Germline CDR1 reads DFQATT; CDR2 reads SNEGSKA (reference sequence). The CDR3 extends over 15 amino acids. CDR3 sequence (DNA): TGCAGTGCTAGGAGCGGGAGTACAAGCACAGATACGCAGTATTTT. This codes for CSARSGSTSTDTQYF.

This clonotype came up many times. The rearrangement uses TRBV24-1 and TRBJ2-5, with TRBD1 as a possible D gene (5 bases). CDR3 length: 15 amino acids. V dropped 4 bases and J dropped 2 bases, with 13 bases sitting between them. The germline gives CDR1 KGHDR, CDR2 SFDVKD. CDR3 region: CATSEGQGPQETQYF. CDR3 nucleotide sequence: TGTGCCACCAGTGAAGGCCAGGGCCCTCAAGAGACCCAGTACTTC.

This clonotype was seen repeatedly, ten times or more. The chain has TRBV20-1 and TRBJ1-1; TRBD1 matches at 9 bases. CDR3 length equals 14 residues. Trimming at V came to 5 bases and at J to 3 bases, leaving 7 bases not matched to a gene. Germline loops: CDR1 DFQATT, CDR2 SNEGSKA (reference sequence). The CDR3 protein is CSAADRGGHTEAFF. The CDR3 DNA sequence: TGCAGTGCTGCTGACAGGGGGGGACACACTGAAGCTTTCTTT.

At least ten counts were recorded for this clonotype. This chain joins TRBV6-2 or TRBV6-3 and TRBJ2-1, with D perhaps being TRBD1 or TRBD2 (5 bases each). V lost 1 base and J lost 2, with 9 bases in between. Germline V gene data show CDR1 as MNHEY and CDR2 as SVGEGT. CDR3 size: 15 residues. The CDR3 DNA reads TGTGCCAGCAGTTACTTGTCGGGACCCTACAATGAGCAGTTCTTC. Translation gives CASSYLSGPYNEQFF.

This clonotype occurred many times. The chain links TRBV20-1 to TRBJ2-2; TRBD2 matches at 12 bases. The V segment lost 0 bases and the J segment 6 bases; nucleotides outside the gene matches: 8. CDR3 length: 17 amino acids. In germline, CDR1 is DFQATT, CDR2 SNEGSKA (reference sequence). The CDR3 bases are TGCAGTGCTAGAGATCCACTAGCGGGAGGCAACGCCGGGGAGCTGTTTTTT. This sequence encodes CSARDPLAGGNAGELFF.

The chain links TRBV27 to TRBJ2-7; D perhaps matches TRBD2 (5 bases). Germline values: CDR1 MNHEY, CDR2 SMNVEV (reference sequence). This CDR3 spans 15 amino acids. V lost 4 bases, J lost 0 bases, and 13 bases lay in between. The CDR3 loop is CASSSASTSSYEQYF. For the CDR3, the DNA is TGTGCCAGCAGTTCCGCTAGCACAAGCTCCTACGAGCAGTACTTC.

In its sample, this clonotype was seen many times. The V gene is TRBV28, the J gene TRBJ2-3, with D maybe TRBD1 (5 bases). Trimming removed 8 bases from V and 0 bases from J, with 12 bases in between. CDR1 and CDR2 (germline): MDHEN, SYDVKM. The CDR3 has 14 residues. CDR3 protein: CASLRAGSTDTQYF. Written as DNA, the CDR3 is TGTGCCAGCCTCAGGGCAGGGAGCACAGATACGCAGTATTTT.

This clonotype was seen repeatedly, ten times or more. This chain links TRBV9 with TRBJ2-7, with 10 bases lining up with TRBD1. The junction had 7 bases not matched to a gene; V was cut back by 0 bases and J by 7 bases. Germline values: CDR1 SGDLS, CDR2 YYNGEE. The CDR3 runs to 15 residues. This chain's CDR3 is CASSVGDRGFWEQYF. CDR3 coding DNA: TGTGCCAGCAGCGTAGGGGACAGGGGATTTTGGGAGCAGTACTTC.

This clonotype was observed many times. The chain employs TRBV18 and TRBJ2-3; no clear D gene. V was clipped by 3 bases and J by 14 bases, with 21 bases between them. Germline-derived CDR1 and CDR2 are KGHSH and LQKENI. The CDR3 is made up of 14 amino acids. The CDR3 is CASSPDPPRAFLYF. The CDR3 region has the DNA TGTGCCAGCTCACCCGACCCTCCACGGGCCTTTTTGTATTTT.